The 31 T cell receptor beta chains below were found in one sample sequenced in a study of blood T cell repertoires in COVID-19. Produced via immunoSEQ multiplex PCR; TCRdb's table is partial and in-frame only. Altogether some 290,000 clones are present, about 90% being singletons, with the ten largest covering around 9%. Material: PBMCs or T cells enriched from blood (not recorded which). These receptors were taken from a woman aged 25 to 45 who had recovered from COVID-19.

This chain links TRBV3-1 (or the pseudogene TRBV3-2) with TRBJ1-3, with D possibly being TRBD1 (6 bases). With 6 bases removed from V and 7 bases from J, the gap between germline ends came to 37 bases. The CDR3 is 21 residues long. From germline, CDR1 is LGHDT and CDR2 YNNKEL (reference sequence). The CDR3 DNA sequence: TGTGCCAGCAGACCAAAACCGGAAACAGGGACTAGGGCACTTGGTAGGAACACCATATATTTT. It is translated as CASRPKPETGTRALGRNTIYF.

This chain joins TRBV2 and TRBJ1-2, with TRBD1 matching 8 bases. Germline assignment: CDR1 SNHLY and CDR2 FYNNEI. The CDR3 consists of 13 residues. Losses at the gene ends were 10 bases for V and 4 bases for J; bases not matched to a gene: 8. DNA of the CDR3: TGTGCCACGAGGACAGGGACCTTCTATGGCTACACCTTC. This translates into CATRTGTFYGYTF.

This chain links TRBV7-2 with TRBJ2-7; D ambiguous. Germline V lookup: CDR1 SGHTA, CDR2 FQGNSA. The germline V and J ends were trimmed by 1 base and 5 bases, with 9 bases remaining between them. This CDR3 contains 13 residues. The CDR3 sequence: CASSLVAGNEQYF. The CDR3 DNA is TGTGCCAGCAGCTTAGTCGCAGGTAACGAGCAGTACTTC.

The chain carries TRBV29-1 and TRBJ1-5, with D tentatively TRBD1 (5 bases). The CDR3 covers 14 residues. With 6 bases removed from V and 1 base from J, the gap between germline ends came to 13 bases. CDR1 is SQVTM, CDR2 ANQGSEA, per germline. The CDR3 DNA follows: TGCAGCGTCCGACAGTCAGGGAGCAATCAGCCCCAGCATTTT. It specifies CSVRQSGSNQPQHF.

The chain has TRBV4-1 and TRBJ1-1; D is possibly TRBD1 (5 bases). Trimming removed 8 bases from V and 4 bases from J, with 8 bases in between. CDR1 MGHRA and CDR2 YSYEKL come from the germline V gene. The CDR3 contains 11 residues. The CDR3 DNA is TGCGCCAGCCGCGACAGCACTGAAGCTTTCTTT. Translated, it gives CASRDSTEAFF.

J is TRBJ1-2 and V is TRBV4-1; a weak D match, TRBD1 (5 bases). Germline V gene data show CDR1 as MGHRA and CDR2 as YSYEKL. The CDR3 loop spans 17 amino acids. V shed 0 bases and J shed 4 bases, with 18 bases lying between them. CDR3 region: CASSQDPSPQGLYGYTF. The CDR3 DNA is TGCGCCAGCAGCCAAGATCCCAGTCCCCAGGGCCTCTATGGCTACACCTTC.

The rearrangement uses TRBV24-1 and TRBJ1-5; possibly TRBD1 for D (5 bases). CDR3 length: 16 residues. V lost 4 bases to trimming and J lost 4 bases, with 16 bases between them. Germline V gene lookup returns CDR1 KGHDR and CDR2 SFDVKD. The CDR3 loop reads CATSERLDRFNQPQHF. The CDR3 bases are TGTGCCACCAGTGAACGCCTCGACAGATTTAATCAGCCCCAGCATTTT.

The genes are TRBV4-1 and TRBJ1-3; D perhaps matches TRBD1 (5 bases). Germline V lookup: CDR1 MGHRA, CDR2 YSYEKL. Trimming left V 1 base short and J 4 bases short, with 14 bases between. This CDR3 is 16 amino acids long. Here the CDR3 reads CASSQGSRESGNTIYF. The DNA of the CDR3 is TGCGCCAGCAGCCAAGGAAGCAGGGAATCCGGAAACACCATATATTTT.

CDR3 nucleotide sequence: TGTGCCAGCAGCAAAGGGCCCGACAGGGCGTTTGAAGCTTTCTTT. Residues: CASSKGPDRAFEAFF. This chain joins TRBV21-1 and TRBJ1-1; the table's D call, TRBD1, was not checked against the DNA. TRBV21-1 represents a pseudogene. The length of the CDR3 is 15 residues.

J is TRBJ1-3 and V is TRBV30; no clear D gene. Germline V gene lookup returns CDR1 GTSNPN and CDR2 SVGIG (reference sequence). The germline V and J ends were trimmed by 5 bases and 1 base, with 9 bases remaining between them. The CDR3 totals 13 residues. In DNA form, the CDR3 reads TGTGCCTGGGACTCACTATCTGGAAACACCATATATTTT. Its translation is CAWDSLSGNTIYF.

V gene TRBV7-2 combines with J gene TRBJ1-2; D gene unclear. Germline V gene sequence: CDR1 SGHTA, CDR2 FQGNSA. The CDR3 is 12 residues long. V lost 5 bases to trimming and J lost 0 bases, with 4 bases between them. The CDR3 protein is CASSLPNYGYTF. DNA for the CDR3: TGTGCCAGCAGCCTCCCTAACTATGGCTACACCTTC.

The rearrangement links TRBV5-1 to TRBJ1-3; D unclear. V dropped 0 bases and J dropped 4 bases, with 14 bases sitting between them. This CDR3 region has 16 residues. Looked up from germline, CDR1 is SGHRS and CDR2 is YFSETQ. As DNA, the CDR3 is TGCGCCAGCAGCTTGGATGGCAGGTCGACGGGAAACACCATATATTTT. Protein: CASSLDGRSTGNTIYF.

The rearrangement links TRBV3-1 (or the pseudogene TRBV3-2) to TRBJ1-2, with 12 bases that match TRBD1. Trimming at V came to 2 bases and at J to 3 bases, leaving 10 bases not matched to a gene. The germline CDR1 and CDR2 sequences are LGHDT and YNNKEL (reference sequence). The CDR3 sequence is 18 residues long. This chain's CDR3 is CASSQLRDRGLGHYGYTF. Here the CDR3 DNA reads TGTGCCAGCAGCCAATTGAGGGACAGGGGGCTGGGGCACTATGGCTACACCTTC.

Only a few counts were recorded for this clone. V is TRBV28 and J is TRBJ1-1, with 7 bases aligning to TRBD1. CDR1 and CDR2 from the germline V gene are MDHEN and SYDVKM. V dropped 6 bases and J dropped 4; count of bases not matched to a gene: 8. The CDR3 loop spans 14 amino acids. The CDR3 loop is CASSPGQWVTEAFF. The CDR3 DNA follows: TGTGCCAGCAGCCCGGGACAGTGGGTCACTGAAGCTTTCTTT. Looking up the rest from reference TRBV28 and TRBJ1-1 gives the full variable domain: DVKVTQSSRYLVKRTGEKVFLECVQDMDHENMFWYRQDPGLGLRLIYFSYDVKMKEKGDIPEGYSVSREKKERFSLILESASTNQTSMYLCASSPGQWVTEAFFGQGTRLTVV.

This clone was observed a single time. The rearrangement uses TRBV19 and TRBJ1-5; D is unresolved. The CDR3 runs to 14 residues. Trimming shortened V by 3 bases and J by 2 bases, and 8 bases separated the two germline ends. The germline CDR1 and CDR2 sequences are LNHDA and SQIVND (reference sequence). Here the CDR3 DNA reads TGTGCCAGTAGTATGGAGAGGGGCAATCAGCCCCAGCATTTT. Translated: CASSMERGNQPQHF. Combining the CDR3 with reference TRBV19 and TRBJ1-5 gives the whole variable domain DGGITQSPKYLFRKEGQNVTLSCEQNLNHDAMYWYRQDPGQGLRLIYYSQIVNDFQKGDIAEGYSVSREKKESFPLTVTSAQKNPTAFYLCASSMERGNQPQHFGDGTRLSIL.

This sequence joins TRBV9 and TRBJ1-6; 8 nucleotides agree with TRBD1. The CDR3 runs to 15 residues. V was clipped by 3 bases and J by 3 bases; unmatched bases: 2. Germline-derived CDR1 and CDR2 are SGDLS and YYNGEE. CDR3 in amino acids: CASSAGQGYNSPLHF. The CDR3 DNA reads as TGTGCCAGCAGCGCAGGACAGGGCTATAATTCACCCCTCCACTTT.

The chain combines TRBV9 with TRBJ2-3; TRBD2 agrees at 7 bases. CDR1 and CDR2 from the germline V gene are SGDLS and YYNGEE. The J segment lost 2 bases and the V segment lost 3 bases, leaving 3 bases of the junction unmatched. The CDR3 loop spans 14 amino acids. The CDR3 loop reads CASSESGATDTQYF. CDR3 sequence (DNA): TGTGCCAGCAGCGAAAGCGGGGCCACAGATACGCAGTATTTT.

The V and J genes are TRBV7-9 and TRBJ2-2; perhaps TRBD2 as D (6 bases). The length of the CDR3 is 14 residues. Germline V CDR1 and CDR2: SEHNR, FQNEAQ (reference sequence). Trimming shortened V by 5 bases and J by 2 bases, and 9 bases separated the two germline ends. CDR3 sequence reads: CASSPGTNTGELFF. CDR3 DNA: TGTGCCAGCAGCCCCGGGACTAACACCGGGGAGCTGTTTTTT.

V is TRBV29-1 and J is TRBJ1-2; TRBD1 agrees at 7 bases. The CDR3 has 11 residues. In germline, CDR1 is SQVTM, CDR2 ANQGSEA. The junction had 6 bases not matched to a gene; V was cut back by 7 bases and J by 7 bases. The DNA for the CDR3 is TGCAGCGCTCTGACAGGGCTTGGCTACACCTTC. Protein: CSALTGLGYTF.

In DNA, the CDR3 is TGTGCCAGCAGCTTAGAGGGACTAGCGGCCACGAGCTCCTACAATGAGCAGTTCTTC. It is translated as CASSLEGLAATSSYNEQFF. V is TRBV11-2 and J is TRBJ2-1; 11 positions agree with TRBD2. The CDR3 totals 19 residues. The germline V gene has CDR1 SGHAT and CDR2 FQNNGV. J was trimmed by 0 bases and V by 0 bases; bases with no gene match: 7.

The chain has TRBV7-2 and TRBJ2-5, with TRBD2 matching 9 bases. CDR3 size: 15 residues. The germline V gene has CDR1 SGHTA and CDR2 FQGNSA. Trimming removed 0 bases from V and 7 bases from J; junction bases left unmatched: 6. CDR3 loop: CASSLAGLAGWTQYF. The CDR3 bases are TGTGCCAGCAGCTTAGCGGGACTAGCAGGGTGGACCCAGTACTTC.

The chain has TRBV2 and TRBJ2-1, with no clear D. Germline V lookup: CDR1 SNHLY, CDR2 FYNNEI. This CDR3 has 16 residues. The V gene lost 8 bases and the J gene lost 6 bases, with 23 bases spanning the gap. CDR3 region: CASSSTQPIVVNEQFF. CDR3 DNA: TGTGCCAGCTCGTCTACCCAACCCATTGTTGTCAATGAGCAGTTCTTC.

The chain uses TRBV13 and TRBJ2-1; 11 bases align to TRBD2. V gave up 2 bases and J gave up 6 bases; unmatched junction bases: 3. Germline-derived CDR1 and CDR2 are PRHDT and FYEKMQ (reference sequence). The CDR3 has 15 residues. The CDR3 spells CASSLLAGGLNEQFF. The CDR3 DNA follows: TGTGCCAGCAGCTTACTAGCGGGAGGTCTCAATGAGCAGTTCTTC.

The gene calls are TRBV2 and TRBJ1-3; no firm D call. Trimming removed 4 bases from V and 0 bases from J, with 13 bases in between. The CDR3 loop spans 16 amino acids. CDR1 is SNHLY and CDR2 is FYNNEI in the germline V gene. The CDR3 nucleotides are TGTGCCAGCAGTGGGTGGATGGGGAGCTCTGGAAACACCATATATTTT. The encoded protein is CASSGWMGSSGNTIYF.

This clone has only one observation. The chain uses TRBV6-5 and TRBJ2-5, with TRBD1 matching over 8 bases. V dropped 3 bases and J dropped 2; count of bases not matched to a gene: 8. The CDR3 totals 16 residues. Germline CDR1 MNHEY, CDR2 SVGAGI. In DNA form, the CDR3 reads TGTGCCAGCAGTTATCTCGGGACAGGACTACAAGAGACCCAGTACTTC. Protein: CASSYLGTGLQETQYF.

V usage is TRBV7-8 and J usage is TRBJ1-1; D perhaps matches TRBD1 (6 bases). The germline V gene encodes CDR1 SGHVS and CDR2 FQNEAQ. This CDR3 has 18 residues. Trimming removed 4 bases from V and 4 bases from J, with 25 bases in between. CDR3 region: CASSYGRGRGSSGTEAFF. DNA of the CDR3: TGTGCCAGCAGCTACGGTCGAGGCAGGGGATCGTCTGGCACTGAAGCTTTCTTT.

The gene calls are TRBV7-9 and TRBJ2-5; maybe TRBD2 (5 bases). Germline V gene lookup returns CDR1 SEHNR and CDR2 FQNEAQ (reference sequence). The CDR3 sequence is 14 residues long. V lost 4 bases and J lost 2, with 11 bases in between. Here the CDR3 reads CASSSLATQETQYF. The CDR3 coding sequence is TGTGCCAGCAGCTCGTTAGCGACACAAGAGACCCAGTACTTC.

This chain connects TRBV10-3 to TRBJ2-2; 7 bases line up with TRBD2. With V trimmed by 8 bases and J by 5 bases, 2 bases remained unmatched. This CDR3 is 12 amino acids long. CDR1 and CDR2 from the germline V gene are ENHRY and SYGVKD. In nucleotides, the CDR3 is TGTGCCATCTTGCGGGAGACCGGGGAGCTGTTTTTT. This encodes CAILRETGELFF.

This rearrangement joins TRBV5-1 to TRBJ1-1; D may be TRBD1 (6 bases). The CDR3 contains 15 residues. V dropped 4 bases and J dropped 0 bases, with 13 bases sitting between them. Germline loops: CDR1 SGHRS, CDR2 YFSETQ. Here the CDR3 DNA reads TGCGCCAGCAGCGCCGAGGGGGGGCTGAACACTGAAGCTTTCTTT. Translated, it gives CASSAEGGLNTEAFF.

This clone was counted only a few times. This rearrangement joins TRBV5-4 to TRBJ1-2; the match to TRBD1 covers 9 bases. The CDR3 consists of 14 residues. Germline CDR1 and CDR2: SGHNT and YYREEE (reference sequence). With 9 bases clipped from V and 4 bases from J, the junction kept 10 bases outside the gene matches. The CDR3 is CATTGTGLIYGYTF. In nucleotides, the CDR3 is TGTGCCACAACCGGGACAGGGTTAATCTATGGCTACACCTTC.

The CDR3 nucleotides read TGTGCCAGCTCACGCGGGAGAAATCAGCCCCAGCATTTT. As protein: CASSRGRNQPQHF. This rearrangement joins TRBV18 to TRBJ1-5; D gene ambiguous. The CDR3 spans 13 residues. V gave up 4 bases and J gave up 4 bases, with 8 bases separating them. Germline CDR1 KGHSH, CDR2 LQKENI.